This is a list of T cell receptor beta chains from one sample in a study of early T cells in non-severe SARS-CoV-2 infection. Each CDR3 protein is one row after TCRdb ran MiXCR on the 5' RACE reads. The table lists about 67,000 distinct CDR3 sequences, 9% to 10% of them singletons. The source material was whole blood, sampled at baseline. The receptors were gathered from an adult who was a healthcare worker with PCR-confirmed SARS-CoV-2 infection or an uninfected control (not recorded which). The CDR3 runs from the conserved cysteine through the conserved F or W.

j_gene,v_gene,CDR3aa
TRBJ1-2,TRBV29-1,CSVETGAISTF
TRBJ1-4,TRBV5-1,CASSYGRGNEKLFF
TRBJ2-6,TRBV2,CASTSGRGSGANVLTF
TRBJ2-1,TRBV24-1,CATSGNRATSYNEQFF
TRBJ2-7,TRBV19,CASSITAGILNEQYF
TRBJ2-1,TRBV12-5,CASGSTIRLADIGYNEQFF
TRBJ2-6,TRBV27,CASKAFGANVLTF
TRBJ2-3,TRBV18,CASSPQGGSASADTQYF
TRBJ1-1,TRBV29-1,CSVGGLGTEAFF
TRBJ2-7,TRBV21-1,CATRPSDRRQYF
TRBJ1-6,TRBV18,CASSPKEGTVNSPLHF
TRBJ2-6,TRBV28,CASSSMYRELSGANVLTF
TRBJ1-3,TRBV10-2,CASSVAGNSGNTIYF
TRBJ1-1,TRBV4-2,CASSPRGRGTEAFF
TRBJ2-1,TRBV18,CASSPTDRARKFF
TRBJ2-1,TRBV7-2,CASSPPRVFSSYNEQFF